This TCR beta chain was captured by sequencing in a study of radiotherapy plus CTLA-4 blockade in lung cancer. About the study: The study recorded objective responses in 15% to 20% of patients and disease control in roughly 34%.

There are 13 residues in the CDR3. Trimming left V 5 bases short and J 11 bases short, with 18 bases between. Germline V gene data show CDR1 as MNHEY and CDR2 as SMNVEV (reference sequence). Measured with immunoSEQ multiplex PCR; TCRdb has only the in-frame clones, and not every one. The sample carries around 86,000 clones, over 80% recorded once. Study-level results: Clones derived from tumor TCRs expanded in blood after radiotherapy plus ipilimumab. Early clone dynamics of blood T cells, plus interferon-beta, reportedly predicted response best.

Details on this clone: Antigen: not known.

V gene TRBV27 combines with J gene TRBJ1-1; D gene uncertain. Sequenced here: peripheral blood, sampled from a patient treated with radiotherapy plus ipilimumab. The TCR comes from a human donor with non-small cell lung cancer who had stable disease on radiotherapy plus ipilimumab. CDR3 sequence (DNA): TGTGCCAGCAGTACAACGCCTGGGGAGGAGGCTTTCTTT. Protein: CASSTTPGEEAFF.